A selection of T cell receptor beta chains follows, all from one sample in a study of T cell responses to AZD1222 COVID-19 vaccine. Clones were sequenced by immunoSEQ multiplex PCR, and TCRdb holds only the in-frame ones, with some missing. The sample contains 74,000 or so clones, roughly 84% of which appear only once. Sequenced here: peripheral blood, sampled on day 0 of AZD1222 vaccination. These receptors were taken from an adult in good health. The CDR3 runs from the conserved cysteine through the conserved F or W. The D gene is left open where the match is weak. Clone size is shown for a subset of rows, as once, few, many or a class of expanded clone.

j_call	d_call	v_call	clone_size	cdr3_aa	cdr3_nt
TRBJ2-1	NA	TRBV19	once	CASRSRTLYNEQFF	TGTGCCAGCAGATCTAGGACGTTATACAATGAGCAGTTCTTC
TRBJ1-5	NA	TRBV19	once	CASSIARRGGNQPQHF	TGTGCCAGTAGTATAGCGAGGAGGGGCGGCAATCAGCCCCAGCATTTT
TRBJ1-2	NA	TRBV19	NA	CASSRKIRGGYSGYTF	TGTGCCAGTAGCAGAAAAATCAGGGGCGGCTATTCTGGCTACACCTTC
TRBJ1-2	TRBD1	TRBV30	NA	CAWSVQGEGGYTF	TGTGCCTGGAGTGTACAGGGGGAAGGTGGCTACACCTTC
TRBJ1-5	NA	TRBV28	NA	CASIQGNQPQHF	TGTGCCAGCATCCAGGGAAATCAGCCCCAGCATTTT
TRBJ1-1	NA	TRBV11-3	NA	CASSLRVGDSVAEAFF	TGTGCCAGCAGCTTAAGGGTGGGGGATTCGGTCGCTGAAGCTTTCTTT
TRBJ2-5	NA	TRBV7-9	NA	CASSLRSGIPYQETQYF	TGTGCCAGCAGCCTAAGGTCCGGGATTCCGTACCAAGAGACCCAGTACTTC
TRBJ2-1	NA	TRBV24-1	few	CATSYLRGEQFF	TGTGCCACCAGCTACCTTAGAGGCGAGCAGTTCTTC
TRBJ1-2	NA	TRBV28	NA	CASSLNYGYTF	TGTGCCAGCAGTTTAAACTATGGCTACACCTTC
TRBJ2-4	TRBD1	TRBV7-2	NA	CASSFNPGQENIQYF	TGTGCCAGCAGTTTCAACCCGGGACAGGAAAACATTCAGTACTTC